A selection of T cell receptor beta chains follows, all from one sample in a study of PD-L1 blockade in urothelial cancer. Sequencing was performed with immunoSEQ multiplex PCR; in TCRdb, only in-frame clones are kept and a portion is missing. The sample lists tens of thousands of clones, approximately 84% occurring once. This sample comprised PBMCs, obtained around atezolizumab (anti-PD-L1) treatment. Source of these receptors: a man aged 60 to 75 with urothelial cancer. CDR3s include the opening cysteine and the closing phenylalanine or tryptophan. The D gene is left open where the match is weak. Clone size is shown for a subset of rows, as once, few, many or a class of expanded clone.

D gene: TRBD1
J gene: TRBJ2-3
V gene: TRBV5-1
clone size: NA
CDR3 DNA: TGCGCCAGCAGCTCCGGACAGGGGGGTAGCGGGCTTGAGGGCACAGATACGCAGTATTTT
CDR3 protein: CASSSGQGGSGLEGTDTQYF

D gene: TRBD1
J gene: TRBJ2-3
V gene: TRBV4-3
clone size: NA
CDR3 DNA: TGCGCCAGCAGCCAAGTAACCGGGACAGGGGATATAGATACGCAGTATTTT
CDR3 protein: CASSQVTGTGDIDTQYF

D gene: TRBD1
J gene: TRBJ1-3
V gene: TRBV7-2
clone size: medium-sized
CDR3 DNA: TGTGCCAGCAGCTTCCGACAGGGGGCTCAGGGAAACACCATATATTTT
CDR3 protein: CASSFRQGAQGNTIYF

D gene: NA
J gene: TRBJ2-3
V gene: TRBV7-8
clone size: NA
CDR3 DNA: TGTGCCAGCAGCTTAGTGGCGGCAGTAGGATCAGATACGCAGTATTTT
CDR3 protein: CASSLVAAVGSDTQYF

D gene: NA
J gene: TRBJ1-1
V gene: TRBV15
clone size: NA
CDR3 DNA: TGTGCCACCAGCAGATCAAGCGAGGGGAACACTGAAGCTTTCTTT
CDR3 protein: CATSRSSEGNTEAFF

D gene: NA
J gene: TRBJ2-3
V gene: TRBV10-3
clone size: NA
CDR3 DNA: TGTGCCATCAGTCTGACAGGCCCCACCACAGATACGCAGTATTTT
CDR3 protein: CAISLTGPTTDTQYF

D gene: TRBD2
J gene: TRBJ2-4
V gene: TRBV7-2
clone size: few
CDR3 DNA: TGTGCCAGCAGCTCCGGGACTAGCGGGAGGGCCAAAAACATTCAGTACTTC
CDR3 protein: CASSSGTSGRAKNIQYF

D gene: NA
J gene: TRBJ2-2
V gene: TRBV19
clone size: NA
CDR3 DNA: TGTGCCAGTACTCTAGGGGCAGGGGCCTACACCGGGGAGCTGTTTTTT
CDR3 protein: CASTLGAGAYTGELFF

D gene: TRBD1
J gene: TRBJ2-7
V gene: TRBV19
clone size: NA
CDR3 DNA: TGTGCCAGTAGTATGGGCAGGGGGTACGAGCAGTACTTC
CDR3 protein: CASSMGRGYEQYF

D gene: NA
J gene: TRBJ1-2
V gene: TRBV14
clone size: NA
CDR3 DNA: TGTGCCAGCAGCGCACAGGGAGACTATGGCTACACCTTC
CDR3 protein: CASSAQGDYGYTF

D gene: NA
J gene: TRBJ1-5
V gene: TRBV6-1
clone size: NA
CDR3 DNA: TGTGCCAGCAGTGAAGGTCCGGGCAATCAGCCCCAGCATTTT
CDR3 protein: CASSEGPGNQPQHF

D gene: NA
J gene: TRBJ1-5
V gene: TRBV19
clone size: NA
CDR3 DNA: TGTGCCAGTACCTCGCGGCAGGGTGGTCAGCCCCAGCATTTT
CDR3 protein: CASTSRQGGQPQHF

D gene: TRBD1
J gene: TRBJ1-1
V gene: TRBV19
clone size: NA
CDR3 DNA: TGTGCCAGCGGACAGGGGGCGCGAAGGGATAAGGAAGCTTTCTTT
CDR3 protein: CASGQGARRDKEAFF

D gene: TRBD1
J gene: TRBJ1-2
V gene: TRBV27
clone size: NA
CDR3 DNA: TGTGCCAGCACTCCCCCCTGGGACAGGGGAGGCGATGGCTACACCTTC
CDR3 protein: CASTPPWDRGGDGYTF

D gene: TRBD1
J gene: TRBJ2-2
V gene: TRBV4-3
clone size: NA
CDR3 DNA: TGCGCCAGCAGCCAAGGGCGGACAGGGGGAAGCGGGGAGCTGTTTTTT
CDR3 protein: CASSQGRTGGSGELFF

D gene: NA
J gene: TRBJ2-7
V gene: TRBV6-5
clone size: NA
CDR3 DNA: TGTGCCAGCAGTTTTGGGGCAGGGTACTACGAGCAGTACTTC
CDR3 protein: CASSFGAGYYEQYF

D gene: TRBD2
J gene: TRBJ2-1
V gene: TRBV5-1
clone size: NA
CDR3 DNA: TGCGCCAGCAGCCCAGGACTAGCGGGAGGGATCTCCTACAATGAGCAGTTCTTC
CDR3 protein: CASSPGLAGGISYNEQFF

D gene: NA
J gene: TRBJ2-1
V gene: TRBV10-3
clone size: NA
CDR3 DNA: TGTGCCACCAAGGGGGGGCCGAATGAGCAGTTCTTC
CDR3 protein: CATKGGPNEQFF

D gene: NA
J gene: TRBJ2-7
V gene: TRBV19
clone size: NA
CDR3 DNA: TGTGCCAGTAGTGACCAGGGCGCCGACGAGCAGTACTTC
CDR3 protein: CASSDQGADEQYF

D gene: NA
J gene: TRBJ2-7
V gene: TRBV7-8
clone size: NA
CDR3 DNA: TGTGCCAGCAGCCCGCACGAAATAAACAACGAGCAGTACTTC
CDR3 protein: CASSPHEINNEQYF

D gene: NA
J gene: TRBJ2-2
V gene: TRBV9
clone size: NA
CDR3 DNA: TGTGCCAGCAGCGCCACATTGGGGGAGCTGTTTTTT
CDR3 protein: CASSATLGELFF

D gene: TRBD1
J gene: TRBJ1-1
V gene: TRBV2
clone size: NA
CDR3 DNA: TGTGCCACCGGGACAGGGAACACTGAAGCTTTCTTT
CDR3 protein: CATGTGNTEAFF

D gene: NA
J gene: TRBJ2-1
V gene: TRBV11-3
clone size: NA
CDR3 DNA: TGTGCCAGCAAAGGACTCAACAATGAGCAGTTCTTC
CDR3 protein: CASKGLNNEQFF

D gene: NA
J gene: TRBJ1-2
V gene: TRBV7-2
clone size: NA
CDR3 DNA: TGTGCCAGCAGCTTAGATGGCACCGGGGGCTATGGCTACACCTTC
CDR3 protein: CASSLDGTGGYGYTF

D gene: NA
J gene: TRBJ1-3
V gene: TRBV7-9
clone size: few
CDR3 DNA: TGTGCCAGCAGCTTAGACAGGGACACCATATATTTT
CDR3 protein: CASSLDRDTIYF

D gene: NA
J gene: TRBJ1-3
V gene: TRBV6-5
clone size: NA
CDR3 DNA: TGTGCCAGCAGTTACGCTCCAGGGGAATATGGAAACACCATATATTTT
CDR3 protein: CASSYAPGEYGNTIYF

D gene: NA
J gene: TRBJ2-1
V gene: TRBV21-1
clone size: once
CDR3 DNA: TGTGCCAGCAGCAAAGATGGTTCAGTACTAGCGGGAGGAAAGAACAATGAGCAGTTCTTC
CDR3 protein: CASSKDGSVLAGGKNNEQFF

D gene: TRBD2
J gene: TRBJ2-1
V gene: TRBV9
clone size: few
CDR3 DNA: TGTGCCAGCAGCGTAGTAAGCGGGAGCTTTGGTGAGCAGTTCTTC
CDR3 protein: CASSVVSGSFGEQFF

D gene: NA
J gene: TRBJ2-7
V gene: TRBV28
clone size: NA
CDR3 DNA: TGTGCCAGCAGTTCCGGGGGACCCTACGAGCAGTACTTC
CDR3 protein: CASSSGGPYEQYF

D gene: TRBD2
J gene: TRBJ2-1
V gene: TRBV11-2
clone size: NA
CDR3 DNA: TGTGCCAGCAGCTTTAGCGGGAGGATAAGGAATGAGCAGTTCTTC
CDR3 protein: CASSFSGRIRNEQFF

D gene: TRBD2
J gene: TRBJ2-2
V gene: TRBV25-1
clone size: NA
CDR3 DNA: TGTGCCAGCAGTGGGAAGCGGGAGAGCCGAACCGGGGAGCTGTTTTTT
CDR3 protein: CASSGKRESRTGELFF

D gene: NA
J gene: TRBJ1-2
V gene: TRBV19
clone size: NA
CDR3 DNA: TGTGCCAGTATGGAGGGGAAACCTAACTATGGCTACACCTTC
CDR3 protein: CASMEGKPNYGYTF

D gene: NA
J gene: TRBJ2-1
V gene: TRBV7-6
clone size: NA
CDR3 DNA: TGTGCCAGCAGCTTAGGGGCTATCTACAATGAGCAGTTCTTC
CDR3 protein: CASSLGAIYNEQFF

D gene: NA
J gene: TRBJ1-5
V gene: TRBV10-2
clone size: NA
CDR3 DNA: TGCGCCAGCAGAGGGGGGGTAGGAGTTAGCAATCAGCCCCAGCATTTT
CDR3 protein: CASRGGVGVSNQPQHF

D gene: NA
J gene: TRBJ1-1
V gene: TRBV2
clone size: NA
CDR3 DNA: TGTGCCAGCAGTGTCCCGGTTGAAGCTTTCTTT
CDR3 protein: CASSVPVEAFF

D gene: TRBD1
J gene: TRBJ2-7
V gene: TRBV15
clone size: NA
CDR3 DNA: TGTGCCACCAGCTCCCAGGACAGGTCCTCGTCCTACGAGCAGTACTTC
CDR3 protein: CATSSQDRSSSYEQYF

D gene: NA
J gene: TRBJ2-5
V gene: TRBV7-8
clone size: NA
CDR3 DNA: TGTGCCAGCAGCAACTGGGGCGGAGAGACCCAGTACTTC
CDR3 protein: CASSNWGGETQYF

D gene: TRBD2
J gene: TRBJ2-3
V gene: TRBV11-2
clone size: once
CDR3 DNA: TGTGCCAGCAGCTTAGAAGGTGCGGGAGGGACAGATACGCAGTATTTT
CDR3 protein: CASSLEGAGGTDTQYF

D gene: NA
J gene: TRBJ2-5
V gene: TRBV20-1
clone size: NA
CDR3 DNA: TGCAGTGCCTGGACAAAAGAGACCCAGTACTTC
CDR3 protein: CSAWTKETQYF

D gene: TRBD2
J gene: TRBJ2-7
V gene: TRBV6-1
clone size: NA
CDR3 DNA: TGTGCCACACGCCGGGGGGGACGGGGCTACGAGCAGTACTTC
CDR3 protein: CATRRGGRGYEQYF

D gene: NA
J gene: TRBJ2-7
V gene: TRBV27
clone size: NA
CDR3 DNA: TGTGCCAGCAGTATCCAGGGGCTATCAGGCGAGCAGTACTTC
CDR3 protein: CASSIQGLSGEQYF

D gene: NA
J gene: TRBJ1-2
V gene: TRBV25-1
clone size: NA
CDR3 DNA: TGTGCCAGCAGTCCGGGGGTTGGGTATGGCTACACCTTC
CDR3 protein: CASSPGVGYGYTF

D gene: NA
J gene: TRBJ1-2
V gene: TRBV2
clone size: NA
CDR3 DNA: TGTGCCAGCCTTCTTGTGGGCAGGGGTGGCTACACCTTC
CDR3 protein: CASLLVGRGGYTF

D gene: TRBD1
J gene: TRBJ2-7
V gene: TRBV18
clone size: NA
CDR3 DNA: TGTGCCAGCTCACCACCGGTCAGGGGGAGCTCCTACGAGCAGTACTTC
CDR3 protein: CASSPPVRGSSYEQYF

D gene: TRBD2
J gene: TRBJ2-1
V gene: TRBV9
clone size: NA
CDR3 DNA: TGTGCCAGCAGCGTTAGCGGGAGGGCCGGCAATGAGCAGTTCTTC
CDR3 protein: CASSVSGRAGNEQFF

D gene: TRBD1
J gene: TRBJ1-2
V gene: TRBV29-1
clone size: NA
CDR3 DNA: TGCAGCGTCACCAAACAGGGGGCTAACTATGGCTACACCTTC
CDR3 protein: CSVTKQGANYGYTF

D gene: TRBD2
J gene: TRBJ2-6
V gene: TRBV19
clone size: NA
CDR3 DNA: TGTGCCAGTACCCCATTGGGGGGGTCTGGGGCCAACGTCCTGACTTTC
CDR3 protein: CASTPLGGSGANVLTF

D gene: NA
J gene: TRBJ1-2
V gene: TRBV7-2
clone size: NA
CDR3 DNA: TGTGCCAGCAGCTTGGACTTCGGGGATCCCTACACCTTC
CDR3 protein: CASSLDFGDPYTF

D gene: TRBD2
J gene: TRBJ2-7
V gene: TRBV7-8
clone size: NA
CDR3 DNA: TGTGCCAGCAGCTATAGCGGGATTGGTGGGAACGAGCAGTACTTC
CDR3 protein: CASSYSGIGGNEQYF

D gene: NA
J gene: TRBJ2-7
V gene: TRBV6-1
clone size: once
CDR3 DNA: TGTGCCGGGGGGAGCTCCTACGAGCAGTACTTC
CDR3 protein: CAGGSSYEQYF

D gene: TRBD2
J gene: TRBJ2-1
V gene: TRBV4-2
clone size: NA
CDR3 DNA: TGTGCCAGCAGCCAAGAAGTACTAGCGGGAGGAAAAATCTCCTACAATGAGCAGTTCTTC
CDR3 protein: CASSQEVLAGGKISYNEQFF

D gene: TRBD2
J gene: TRBJ2-3
V gene: TRBV6-6
clone size: NA
CDR3 DNA: TGTGCCAGCAGTCGACTAGCGGGAGATCAAGATACGCAGTATTTT
CDR3 protein: CASSRLAGDQDTQYF

D gene: TRBD2
J gene: TRBJ2-3
V gene: TRBV5-1
clone size: NA
CDR3 DNA: TGCGCCAGCAGCTTGCTAGCGGGAGAAGGTGATACGCAGTATTTT
CDR3 protein: CASSLLAGEGDTQYF

D gene: TRBD1
J gene: TRBJ1-1
V gene: TRBV28
clone size: NA
CDR3 DNA: TGTGCCAGCAGTCTAGACAGGGGTAAGAACACTGAAGCTTTCTTT
CDR3 protein: CASSLDRGKNTEAFF